The present T cell receptor (beta chain) was sequenced within a study of cytomegalovirus exposure and HLA in healthy donors. V was trimmed by 7 bases and J by 0 bases, leaving 11 bases between them. The CDR3 spans 14 residues. CDR1 LNHDA and CDR2 SQIVND come from the germline V gene (reference sequence). PCR amplification relied on 60 Vbeta primers (plus 13 Jbeta primers). Repertoires were generated with immunoSEQ multiplex PCR, while TCRdb's copy carries only in-frame clones and drops some. This sample contains 100,000 to 150,000 clones. A note on this clone: What it binds is not known.

Notes on the study in general: The study dropped some indistinguishable V segments, TRBV6-2 and TRBV6-3 among them. According to the study, 160 or so TCR beta chains were cytomegalovirus-associated. Donors were assumed by presence/absence analyses to have roughly uniform sequencing depth.

The sequence was obtained from a woman aged 40 to 50 in good health and CMV-seronegative. The sample consisted of PBMCs. This chain joins TRBV19 and TRBJ2-3, with D perhaps matching TRBD2 (6 bases). CDR3 bases: TGTGCCAGTACCTCTGCGGGGAGCACAGATACGCAGTATTTT. Translating gives CASTSAGSTDTQYF.